This is a list of T cell receptor beta chains from one sample in a study of T cell repertoires in cytomegalovirus infection. TCRdb passed the reads through MiXCR, listing each CDR3 protein once. The table has 700,000 to 950,000 distinct CDR3 sequences, around a third seen once. No antigen is known for these receptors. The source was cultured CD8+ T cells from PBMCs, collected from culture after CMV antigen stimulation. The receptors were sampled from a human donor in good health (CMV status not recorded). Some clones in this sample may be carry-over from other donors' samples. The CDR3 runs from the conserved cysteine through the conserved F or W. Fields, in order: V gene, clone size, J gene, D gene, CDR3 DNA, CDR3 protein. A D gene is named only where the DNA matches it firmly. Clone size is given for some rows only: seen once, a few or many times, or a class if the clone is expanded.

TRBV27	many	TRBJ1-6	-	TGTGCCAGCAGTTTAGCCACTCGGGGTTTTTCACCCCTCCACTTT	CASSLATRGFSPLHF
TRBV4-1	few	TRBJ2-2	TRBD2	TGCGCCAGCAGCCGGTGGCGGGGGGCTGGGGAGCTGTTTTTT	CASSRWRGAGELFF
TRBV27	-	TRBJ2-3	TRBD1	TGTGCCAGCAGTCGGACAGGGTATAGCACAGATACGCAGTATTTT	CASSRTGYSTDTQYF
TRBV7-2	many	TRBJ2-1	-	TGTGCCAGCAGCGGGGTCCACTACAATGAGCAGTTCTTC	CASSGVHYNEQFF
TRBV15	once	TRBJ1-1	-	TGTGTCACCAGCAGAGATTTGAGTAGCCTTTACCAGGGGTCCACTGAAGCTTTCTTT	CVTSRDLSSLYQGSTEAFF
TRBV29-1	few	TRBJ2-2	TRBD2	TGCAGCGTTTTACCGGGACTAGCTAACACCGGGGAGCTGTTTTTT	CSVLPGLANTGELFF
TRBV7-6	-	TRBJ2-7	-	TGTGCCAGCAGCTTAAGACAGTACCACGAGCAGTACTTC	CASSLRQYHEQYF
TRBV27	few	TRBJ2-5	-	TGTGCCAGCAGTAACAGATCCCAGGGGCTTCGAGAGACCCAGTACTTC	CASSNRSQGLRETQYF
TRBV10-3	few	TRBJ1-1	-	TGTGCCATCAGTGAGGCCGTAGAAGCTTTCTTT	CAISEAVEAFF
TRBV6-5	-	TRBJ2-1	-	TGTGCCAGCAGTTACGGGAGGGGGGGGAGCTCCTACAATGAGCAGTTCTTC	CASSYGRGGSSYNEQFF
TRBV12-3/TRBV12-4	-	TRBJ1-2	-	TGTGCCAGCAGTTTCGGATCAGACTGGCCCTATGGCTACACCTTC	CASSFGSDWPYGYTF
TRBV2	few	TRBJ2-3	TRBD2	TGTGCCAGCAGTGATCCCCGACTAGCGGGGAAGGATACGCAGTATTTT	CASSDPRLAGKDTQYF
TRBV12-3/TRBV12-4	-	TRBJ2-7	-	TGTGCCAGCACCTTAGGGTCCGGGGGCCCCTACGAGCAGTACTTC	CASTLGSGGPYEQYF
TRBV20-1	-	TRBJ2-2	TRBD2	TGCAGTGCTAGAGATTCTAGCGGGAGCTTCTTAAATGGGGAGCTGTTTTTT	CSARDSSGSFLNGELFF
TRBV7-6	many	TRBJ2-1	TRBD1	TGTGCCAGCAGCTTCCTGGACAGGGCCCTTTTCACCTCCTACAATGAGCAGTTCTTC	CASSFLDRALFTSYNEQFF
TRBV27	many	TRBJ2-1	-	TGTGCCAGCAGCTTTCGGGGCTACAATGAGCAGTTCTTC	CASSFRGYNEQFF
TRBV7-6	few	TRBJ2-1	-	TGTGCCAGCAGTCCAGACAAGGCTTACAATGAGCAGTTCTTC	CASSPDKAYNEQFF
TRBV14	-	TRBJ2-4	-	TGTGCCAGCAGCCATGCAACACACTCCAAAAACATTCAGTACTTC	CASSHATHSKNIQYF
TRBV20-1	-	TRBJ2-2	-	TGCAGTGCTCTGAGAGGGGATCCCGGGGAGCTGTTTTTT	CSALRGDPGELFF
TRBV9	few	TRBJ2-7	-	TGTGCCAGCAGGAGGGATAGGAACGAGCAGTACTTC	CASRRDRNEQYF
TRBV20-1	once	TRBJ1-2	TRBD1	TGCAGTGCTCCTCGGACAGGGGGATACTATGGCTACACCTTC	CSAPRTGGYYGYTF
TRBV6-5	-	TRBJ2-1	TRBD2	TGTGCCAGCAGTTCATGGGCGGGGGGCGATGAGCAGTTCTTC	CASSSWAGGDEQFF
TRBV2	few	TRBJ1-1	-	TGTGCCAGCAGTCAAGGGGGGGGCGGGATCAACACTGAAGCTTTCTTT	CASSQGGGGINTEAFF
TRBV7-6	-	TRBJ2-2	-	TGTGCCAGCAGCTCCCCACAGGGTTGGGGCACCGGGGAGCTGTTTTTT	CASSSPQGWGTGELFF
TRBV12-5	-	TRBJ1-2	TRBD1	TGTGCTAGTGGTTCAAGTGACAGGGGAGATTTCAGCTACACCTTC	CASGSSDRGDFSYTF
TRBV2	-	TRBJ2-2	-	TGTGCCAGCCTCTTTGTGACCGGGGAGCTGTTTTTT	CASLFVTGELFF
TRBV7-6	many	TRBJ1-5	TRBD1	TGTGCCAGCAGCGAGCGGACAGGGAATAGCAATCAGCCCCAGCATTTT	CASSERTGNSNQPQHF
TRBV27	-	TRBJ1-2	-	TGTGCCAGCAGGGGGTGGAGCGAAGAGGGCTACACCTTC	CASRGWSEEGYTF
TRBV24-1	-	TRBJ2-5	TRBD2	TGTGCCACCAGTGATCTAGCGGGGACCCAAGAGACCCAGTACTTC	CATSDLAGTQETQYF
TRBV6-6	-	TRBJ2-2	-	TGTGCCAGCAAGGCTTTTGACAGTCCAAACACCGGGGAGCTGTTTTTT	CASKAFDSPNTGELFF
TRBV10-3	-	TRBJ2-6	TRBD2	TGTGCCATCACCGAGTGGGAGCTAGCGGGGGCCGACGGACTAGGGGGGGCCAACGTCCTGACTTTC	CAITEWELAGADGLGGANVLTF
TRBV15	once	TRBJ2-2	-	TGTGCCACCAGCAGTTTCGGGACGCCAAGGAGCACCGGGGAGCTGTTTTTT	CATSSFGTPRSTGELFF
TRBV5-1	few	TRBJ2-1	TRBD1	TGCGCCAGCAGCCTAAAGACAGGGGACAGCTCCTACAATGAGCAGTTCTTC	CASSLKTGDSSYNEQFF